Sequencing of this TCR beta chain was carried out in a study of cytomegalovirus exposure and HLA in healthy donors. PCR amplification relied on 60 Vbeta primers (plus 13 Jbeta primers). As originally analysed: In a later analysis, 10 million to 11 million of tens of millions of unique beta chains occurred in at least two donors. Profiled with immunoSEQ multiplex PCR; TCRdb holds only in-frame clones, not every one. The D gene and trimming were derived from the DNA, and the V and J assignments and clone size from that table. The table records 100,000 to 150,000 clones, 81% of them present only once. In regard to this clone: Its cognate antigen is unknown. The germline gene is not matched at one end of the junction; a read error may be the cause.

The CDR3 covers 14 residues. Per the germline V gene, CDR1 is LNHDA and CDR2 is SQIVND (reference sequence). General study findings and limits: Later, an analysis showed that TCR beta chains associated with HLA were more clonally expanded than others that were equally common. TCR beta V segments were, for the most part, productive about 87% or about 30% of the time in an earlier analysis. Across HLA loci, a later analysis found differing TCR association rates, with DRB1 most and HLA-C fewest.

The TCR comes from a woman in her 30s in good health and CMV-seronegative. The sequencing sample was made of PBMCs. The gene calls are TRBV19 and TRBJ2-7; 11 bases agree with TRBD1. The CDR3 DNA reads TGTGCCAGTAGCCGCCGGGACAGGGGGAGCGAGCAGCACTTC. Amino acid sequence: CASSRRDRGSEQHF.